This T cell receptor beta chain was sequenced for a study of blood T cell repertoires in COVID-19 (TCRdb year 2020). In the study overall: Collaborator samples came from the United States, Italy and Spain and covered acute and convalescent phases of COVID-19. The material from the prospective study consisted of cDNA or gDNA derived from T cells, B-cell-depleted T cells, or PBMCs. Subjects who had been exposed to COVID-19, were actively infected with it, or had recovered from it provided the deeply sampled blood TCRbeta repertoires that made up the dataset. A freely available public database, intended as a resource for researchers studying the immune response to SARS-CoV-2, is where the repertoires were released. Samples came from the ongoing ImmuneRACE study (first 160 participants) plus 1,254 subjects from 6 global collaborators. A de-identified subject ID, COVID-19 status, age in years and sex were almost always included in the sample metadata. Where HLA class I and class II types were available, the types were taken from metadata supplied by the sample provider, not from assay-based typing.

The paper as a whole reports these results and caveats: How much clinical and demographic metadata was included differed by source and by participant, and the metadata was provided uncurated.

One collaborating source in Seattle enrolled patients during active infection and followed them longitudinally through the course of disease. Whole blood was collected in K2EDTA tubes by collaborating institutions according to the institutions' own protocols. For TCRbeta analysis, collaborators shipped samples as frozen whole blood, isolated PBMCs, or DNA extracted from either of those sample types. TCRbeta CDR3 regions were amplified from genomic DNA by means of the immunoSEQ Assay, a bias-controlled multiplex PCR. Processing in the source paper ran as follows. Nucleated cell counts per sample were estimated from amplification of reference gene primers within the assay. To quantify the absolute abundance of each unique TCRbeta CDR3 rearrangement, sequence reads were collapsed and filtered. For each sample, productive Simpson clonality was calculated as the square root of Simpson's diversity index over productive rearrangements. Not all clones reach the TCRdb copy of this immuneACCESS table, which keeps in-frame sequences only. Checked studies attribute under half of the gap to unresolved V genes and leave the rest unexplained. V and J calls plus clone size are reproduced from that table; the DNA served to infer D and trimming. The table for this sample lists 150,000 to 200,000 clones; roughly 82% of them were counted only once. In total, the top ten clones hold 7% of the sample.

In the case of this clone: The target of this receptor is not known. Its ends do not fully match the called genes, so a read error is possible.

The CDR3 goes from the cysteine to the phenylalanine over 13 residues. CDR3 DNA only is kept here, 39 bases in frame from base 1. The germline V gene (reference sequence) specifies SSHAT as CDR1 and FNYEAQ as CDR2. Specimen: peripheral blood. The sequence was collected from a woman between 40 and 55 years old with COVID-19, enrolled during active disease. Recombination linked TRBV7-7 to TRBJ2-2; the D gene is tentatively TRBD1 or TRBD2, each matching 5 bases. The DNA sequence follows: TGTGCTAGCAGCTTAGGGGAGACCGGGGAGCTGTTTTTT. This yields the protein CASSLGETGELFF.